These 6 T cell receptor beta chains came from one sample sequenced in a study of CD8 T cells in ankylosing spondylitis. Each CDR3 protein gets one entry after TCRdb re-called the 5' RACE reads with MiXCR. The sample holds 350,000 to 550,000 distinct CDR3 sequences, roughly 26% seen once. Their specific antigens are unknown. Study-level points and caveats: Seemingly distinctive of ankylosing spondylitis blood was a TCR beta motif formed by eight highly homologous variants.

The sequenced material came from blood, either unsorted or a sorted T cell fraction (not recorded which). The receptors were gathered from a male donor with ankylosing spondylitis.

The CDR3 here is CASTAGTSGFLLEQFF. CDR3 bases: TGTGCCAGCACCGCGGGGACTAGCGGGTTCCTACTCGAGCAGTTCTTC. The chain is built from TRBV2 and TRBJ2-1; 12 positions agree with TRBD2. V lost 7 bases, J lost 10 bases, and 14 bases stayed unmatched. Germline CDR1 reads SNHLY; CDR2 reads FYNNEI. The CDR3 consists of 16 residues.

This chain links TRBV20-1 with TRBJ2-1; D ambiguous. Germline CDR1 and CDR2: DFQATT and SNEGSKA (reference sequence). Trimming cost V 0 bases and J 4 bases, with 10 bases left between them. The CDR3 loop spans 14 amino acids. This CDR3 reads CSARDRGKYNEQFF. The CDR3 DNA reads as TGCAGTGCTAGAGATCGTGGAAAATACAATGAGCAGTTCTTC.

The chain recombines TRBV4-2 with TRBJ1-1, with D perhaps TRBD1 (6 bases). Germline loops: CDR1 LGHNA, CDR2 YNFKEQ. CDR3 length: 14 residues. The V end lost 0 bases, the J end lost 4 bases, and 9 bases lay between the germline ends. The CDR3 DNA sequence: TGTGCCAGCAGCCAAGAAGGGGGGCTCACTGAAGCTTTCTTT. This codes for CASSQEGGLTEAFF.

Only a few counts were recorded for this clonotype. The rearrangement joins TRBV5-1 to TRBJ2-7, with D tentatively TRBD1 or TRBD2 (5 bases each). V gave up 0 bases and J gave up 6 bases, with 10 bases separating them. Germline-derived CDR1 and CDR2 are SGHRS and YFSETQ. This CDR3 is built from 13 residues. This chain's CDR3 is CASSLDLGTEQYV. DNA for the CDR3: TGCGCCAGCAGCTTGGATTTAGGGACCGAGCAGTACGTC.

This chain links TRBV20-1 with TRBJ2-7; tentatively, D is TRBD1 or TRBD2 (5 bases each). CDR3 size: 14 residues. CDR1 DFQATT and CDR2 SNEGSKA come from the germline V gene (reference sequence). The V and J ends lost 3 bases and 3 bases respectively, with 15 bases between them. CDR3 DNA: TGCAGTGCTAGGTCCGGGACGGAACACTACGAGCAGTACTTC. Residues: CSARSGTEHYEQYF.

The CDR3 region has the DNA TGTGCCAGCAGCCACAGACCATCGTATGAGCAGTTCTTC. It yields the protein CASSHRPSYEQFF. V and J are TRBV6-1 and TRBJ2-1, with unresolved D. The V end lost 6 bases, the J end lost 8 bases, and 14 bases lay between the germline ends. Germline V gene lookup returns CDR1 MNHNS and CDR2 SASEGT. The length of the CDR3 is 13 residues.